This entry features one TCR beta chain sequence. Its antigen is undetermined. The sample is drawn from a study of beta chain features in type 1 diabetes. Findings and caveats of the study: Type 1 diabetes patients had moderately but significantly shorter TCRB CDR3s in all four CD4+ subsets.

The authors reverse transcribed all of the isolated RNA, so sequencing captured expressed TCRB transcripts. Repertoires were generated with immunoSEQ multiplex PCR, while TCRdb's copy carries only in-frame clones and drops some. Of some 360,000 clones listed, around 10% are singletons. V was clipped by 4 bases and J by 6 bases, with 17 bases between them. This CDR3 comprises 14 residues. Per germline, CDR1 SGHDT and CDR2 YYEEEE. The rearrangement joins TRBV5-6 to TRBJ2-7; D is perhaps TRBD2 (6 bases). This sequence originates from a man in his thirties or forties with type 1 diabetes. The sequencing sample was made of central memory CD4+ T cells from blood. CDR3 nucleotides: TGTGCCAGCAGCCGCCGCGGGAAGGTTGCCGAGCAGTACTTC. This encodes CASSRRGKVAEQYF.